Sequencing of this T cell receptor beta chain was carried out in a study of cytomegalovirus exposure and HLA in healthy donors. In the study overall: When roughly 420 donors were genotyped, roughly 82% of them were found to fall in the Caucasian-associated ancestry cluster.

The CDR3 is made up of 15 amino acids. CDR1 and CDR2 (germline): KGHSH, LQKENI. Losses at the gene ends were 0 bases for V and 4 bases for J; bases not matched to a gene: 5. Details on this clone: Antigen unknown.

Study results and caveats: Researchers counted around 170 TCR beta chains as cytomegalovirus-associated. When the data were analyzed later, several of the most significant clusters appeared to be linked to common viral pathogens.

Amplification used 60 Vbeta primers and 13 Jbeta primers. Method: immunoSEQ multiplex PCR; TCRdb's copy keeps in-frame clones and lacks some. Found here are over 100,000 clones, approximately 80% of them singletons; the top ten hold under 3.5%. The sample taken for sequencing was PBMCs. The rearrangement joins TRBV18 to TRBJ1-1, with 7 bases fitting TRBD1. This receptor was taken from a female donor in good health and CMV-seronegative. CDR3 loop: CASSPPEGAFTEAFF. The CDR3 DNA follows: TGTGCCAGCTCACCACCGGAGGGGGCTTTCACTGAAGCTTTCTTT.